What follows are 23 T cell receptor beta chains derived from one specimen sequenced in a study of CD8+ T cells in alopecia areata. Extracted from the samples, RNA was reverse transcribed into cDNA to serve as the sequencing template. TCRdb's table, derived via immunoSEQ multiplex PCR, lists solely in-frame clones and lacks some. The table includes roughly 110,000 clones, 50% to 75% detected once. Specified treatment: oral pan-JAK inhibitor, 5-10 mg twice daily. The sample in question was CD8+ T cells sorted from blood, obtained at week 24, from a patient treated with tofacitinib. These receptors all stem from a human donor with alopecia areata.

This clone was seen more than once but under ten times. The rearrangement links TRBV10-3 to TRBJ1-2; no firm D call. Germline loops: CDR1 ENHRY, CDR2 SYGVKD. The V end lost 2 bases, the J end lost 5 bases, and 6 bases lay between the germline ends. The CDR3 spans 12 residues. CDR3 nucleotides: TGTGCCATCAGTGAGGAAGGGTATGGCTACACCTTC. It specifies CAISEEGYGYTF.

Only a few counts were recorded for this clone. V usage is TRBV6-6 and J usage is TRBJ2-2; 10 nucleotides line up with TRBD1. The V gene end was trimmed by 5 bases and the J gene end by 6 bases; junction bases not matched to a gene: 3. Germline V lookup: CDR1 MNHNY, CDR2 SVGAGI (reference sequence). The CDR3 is made up of 14 amino acids. The chain's CDR3 is CASSTGTGAGELFF. In DNA, the CDR3 is TGTGCCAGCAGTACCGGGACAGGGGCCGGGGAGCTGTTTTTT.

The J gene is TRBJ1-1, the V gene TRBV7-6; D is ambiguous. Trimming removed 1 base from V and 4 bases from J, with 10 bases in between. This CDR3 region has 14 residues. Germline V gene data show CDR1 as SGHVS and CDR2 as FNYEAQ. The CDR3 loop is CASSLGAGVTEAFF. CDR3 coding DNA: TGTGCCAGCAGCTTAGGAGCGGGCGTCACTGAAGCTTTCTTT.

V and J are TRBV25-1 and TRBJ1-6, with D possibly being TRBD1 (5 bases). With 6 bases removed from V and 5 bases from J, the gap between germline ends came to 14 bases. This CDR3 comprises 15 residues. CDR1 and CDR2 from the germline V gene are MGHDK and SYGVNS. This CDR3 is CASSYRDFHNSPLHF. In nucleotides, the CDR3 is TGTGCCAGCAGCTACCGGGACTTCCATAATTCACCCCTCCACTTT.

The chain has TRBV4-1 and TRBJ2-5, with D perhaps being TRBD1 or TRBD2 (5 bases each). CDR3 length equals 16 residues. From germline, CDR1 is MGHRA and CDR2 YSYEKL. Trimming removed 2 bases from V and 2 bases from J, with 15 bases in between. CDR3 residues: CASSQQPGRSQETQYF. In DNA, the CDR3 is TGCGCCAGCAGCCAACAACCGGGACGGTCGCAAGAGACCCAGTACTTC.

The chain uses TRBV7-9 and TRBJ2-5; D remains unclear. CDR1 and CDR2 from the germline V gene are SEHNR and FQNEAQ (reference sequence). V lost 4 bases, J lost 5 bases, and 17 bases lay in between. This CDR3 comprises 15 residues. CDR3 nucleotides: TGTGCCAGCAGCTCACTAAGGCCCATCGGGGAGACCCAGTACTTC. It specifies CASSSLRPIGETQYF.

J is TRBJ2-2 and V is TRBV7-9; D is perhaps TRBD1 (6 bases). From germline, CDR1 is SEHNR and CDR2 FQNEAQ (reference sequence). V shed 1 base and J shed 1 base, with 13 bases lying between them. The CDR3 length is 17 residues. The CDR3 protein is CASSLVRGHQNTGELFF. The DNA for the CDR3 is TGTGCCAGCAGCTTAGTCCGGGGACATCAGAACACCGGGGAGCTGTTTTTT.

This clone was seen only a few times. The chain is built from TRBV5-4 and TRBJ2-5; D remains unclear. This CDR3 is built from 13 residues. V lost 0 bases, J lost 5 bases, and 8 bases lay in between. Per germline, CDR1 SGHNT and CDR2 YYREEE (reference sequence). The CDR3 loop reads CASSLDRGETQYF. The DNA of the CDR3 is TGTGCCAGCAGCTTGGATCGTGGCGAGACCCAGTACTTC.

This chain links TRBV30 with TRBJ2-5; a possible D gene is TRBD2 (5 bases). Trimming removed 4 bases from V and 2 bases from J, with 17 bases in between. Germline CDR1 GTSNPN, CDR2 SVGIG (reference sequence). The CDR3 runs 15 residues. In nucleotides, the CDR3 is TGTGCCTGGATGGTCGAGTCGGACTTACAAGAGACCCAGTACTTC. As protein: CAWMVESDLQETQYF.

This clone was found a few times. The chain recombines TRBV18 with TRBJ2-2, with 7 bases fitting TRBD1. Trimming at V came to 2 bases and at J to 0 bases, leaving 0 bases not matched to a gene. The CDR3 is made up of 15 amino acids. CDR1 is KGHSH and CDR2 is LQKENI in the germline V gene. As DNA, the CDR3 is TGTGCCAGCTCACCAGACAGGGCGAACACCGGGGAGCTGTTTTTT. This encodes CASSPDRANTGELFF.

The V and J genes are TRBV6-4 and TRBJ1-2; perhaps TRBD1 as D (5 bases). The CDR3 is made up of 13 amino acids. CDR1 is MRHNA and CDR2 is SNTAGT in the germline V gene. Trimming took off 6 bases at V and 2 bases at J, with 10 bases between the two ends. This chain's CDR3 is CASSQGENYGYTF. CDR3 nucleotide sequence: TGTGCCAGCAGCCAAGGGGAGAACTATGGCTACACCTTC.

The V and J genes are TRBV7-6 and TRBJ2-5, with D hard to call. CDR1 and CDR2 from the germline V gene are SGHVS and FNYEAQ. V gave up 1 base and J gave up 4 bases, with 19 bases separating them. CDR3 length: 17 amino acids. The CDR3 DNA is TGTGCCAGCAGCTTAGACTCAGATGGATGGTCGAGAGAGACCCAGTACTTC. Translated, it gives CASSLDSDGWSRETQYF.

The chain has TRBV30 and TRBJ2-7; a weak D match, TRBD2 (5 bases). Germline CDR1 GTSNPN, CDR2 SVGIG (reference sequence). V was cut by 0 bases and J by 7 bases, with 13 bases left in between. The CDR3 is 13 residues long. CDR3 in DNA: TGTGCCTGGAGTGTTACTTATGAGGGAGAGCAGTACTTC. Encoded protein: CAWSVTYEGEQYF.

The chain is built from TRBV27 and TRBJ2-1; TRBD2 might be the D (6 bases). V lost 2 bases, J lost 0 bases, and 8 bases lay in between. Germline V lookup: CDR1 MNHEY, CDR2 SMNVEV (reference sequence). The CDR3 is 15 residues long. The CDR3 DNA is TGTGCCAGCAGTTTACGGGGGAGCTCCTACAATGAGCAGTTCTTC. Translating gives CASSLRGSSYNEQFF.

The gene calls are TRBV29-1 and TRBJ2-5, with 12 nucleotides matching TRBD2. Per the germline V gene, CDR1 is SQVTM and CDR2 is ANQGSEA. V gave up 7 bases and J gave up 2 bases; unmatched junction bases: 5. The CDR3 runs to 14 residues. CDR3 sequence (DNA): TGCAGCGCACGACTAGCGGGGGAGCAAGAGACCCAGTACTTC. As protein: CSARLAGEQETQYF. The whole variable domain, remainder taken from reference TRBV29-1 and TRBJ2-5, is SAVISQKPSRDICQRGTSLTIQCQVDSQVTMMFWYRQQPGQSLTLIATANQGSEATYESGFVIDKFPISRPNLTFSTLTVSNMSPEDSSIYLCSARLAGEQETQYFGPGTRLLVL.

The chain links TRBV9 to TRBJ2-1; possible D gene TRBD1, 5 bases. Germline CDR1 SGDLS, CDR2 YYNGEE. CDR3 length equals 15 residues. Trimming left V 0 bases short and J 3 bases short, with 10 bases between. In DNA form, the CDR3 reads TGTGCCAGCAGCGTAGGGGCAGGGTTCTACAATGAGCAGTTCTTC. It specifies CASSVGAGFYNEQFF.

CDR3 sequence (DNA): TGTGCCAGCAGCTTGGAAATTGACAGGGTAAAAGCTTTCTTT. Translation gives CASSLEIDRVKAFF. J is TRBJ1-1 and V is TRBV5-6; 7 bases align to TRBD1. From germline, CDR1 is SGHDT and CDR2 YYEEEE. The CDR3 loop spans 14 amino acids. V was pared by 0 bases and J by 9 bases, with 8 bases of the junction left unmatched.

This clone was counted once. The rearrangement joins TRBV5-6 to TRBJ2-7; tentatively, D is TRBD1 or TRBD2 (5 bases each). The germline V gene has CDR1 SGHDT and CDR2 YYEEEE. The CDR3 consists of 15 residues. Trimming stripped 0 bases from V and 4 bases from J, with 14 bases between. Written as DNA, the CDR3 is TGTGCCAGCAGCTTGGCAGGGAACTCGGGATACGAGCAGTACTTC. It yields the protein CASSLAGNSGYEQYF.

This clone is termed medium-sized. The gene calls are TRBV6-1 and TRBJ2-7, with 9 bases matching TRBD1. Germline-derived CDR1 and CDR2 are MNHNS and SASEGT. Unmatched junction bases numbered 8, after V lost 2 bases and J lost 6 bases. The CDR3 is made up of 15 amino acids. The CDR3 coding sequence is TGTGCCAGCAGTGAATCTGTGGGACAGGGAGGCGAGCAGTACTTC. Protein: CASSESVGQGGEQYF.

The rearrangement links TRBV30 to TRBJ2-5; tentatively, D is TRBD2 (5 bases). The CDR3 is made up of 14 amino acids. The V gene lost 6 bases and the J gene lost 4 bases, with 18 bases spanning the gap. Germline CDR1 and CDR2: GTSNPN and SVGIG (reference sequence). The CDR3 region is CACSLLGSAETQYF. The CDR3 DNA follows: TGTGCCTGCAGCCTCCTGGGTAGCGCAGAGACCCAGTACTTC.

In its sample, this clone was seen a few times. The J gene is TRBJ2-3, the V gene TRBV13; D unclear. Trimming removed 6 bases from V and 0 bases from J, with 13 bases in between. Germline-derived CDR1 and CDR2 are PRHDT and FYEKMQ (reference sequence). The CDR3 is made up of 15 amino acids. CDR3 in amino acids: CASSFVAASTDTQYF. The CDR3 nucleotides are TGTGCCAGCAGTTTTGTGGCAGCTAGCACAGATACGCAGTATTTT.

This clone appeared a few times. V and J are TRBV7-9 and TRBJ2-5, with D perhaps TRBD2 (5 bases). CDR3 size: 16 residues. The V end lost 3 bases, the J end lost 4 bases, and 18 bases lay between the germline ends. CDR1 SEHNR and CDR2 FQNEAQ come from the germline V gene (reference sequence). CDR3: CASSFPLGVAPETQYF. In DNA, the CDR3 is TGTGCCAGCAGCTTTCCTCTCGGGGTAGCCCCAGAGACCCAGTACTTC.

This clone was recorded a few times. This sequence joins TRBV13 and TRBJ1-6; TRBD1 might be the D (6 bases). V was trimmed by 5 bases and J by 8 bases, leaving 13 bases between them. This CDR3 region has 14 residues. Germline values: CDR1 PRHDT, CDR2 FYEKMQ (reference sequence). CDR3 nucleotide sequence: TGTGCCAGCAGCGAGGGGGGAAATCATTCACCCCTCCACTTT. Encoded protein: CASSEGGNHSPLHF.